This TCR beta chain stems from a study of PD-1 blockade in classical Hodgkin lymphoma. Notes on the study in general: By cycle point C4D1, TCR diversity had risen significantly in CD4+ cells (but not CD8+ cells). After ASCT, patients who started nivolumab under 1 year later were excluded.

Assay used: immunoSEQ multiplex PCR; TCRdb lists only in-frame clones, some missing. This table has 75,000 to 95,000 clones, 83% appearing once. Time point noted: cycle 4 day 1 (C4D1), after six to seven weeks of nivolumab. All patients experienced relapse after autologous stem cell transplantation, and brentuximab vedotin exposure was variable. Worth noting for this clone: Antigen specificity is unknown.

In germline, CDR1 is LNHDA, CDR2 SQIVND (reference sequence). The CDR3 extends over 16 amino acids. V lost 7 bases to trimming and J lost 0 bases, with 18 bases between them. This sample comprised peripheral blood mononuclear cells (PBMCs), obtained before the fourth cycle of nivolumab. The sequence was collected from a human donor with classical Hodgkin lymphoma. The chain employs TRBV19 and TRBJ1-1; weak D call: TRBD1 (6 bases). CDR3 sequence reads: CASTAIGGVLNTEAFF. CDR3 DNA: TGTGCCAGTACCGCGATAGGGGGGGTATTGAACACTGAAGCTTTCTTT.